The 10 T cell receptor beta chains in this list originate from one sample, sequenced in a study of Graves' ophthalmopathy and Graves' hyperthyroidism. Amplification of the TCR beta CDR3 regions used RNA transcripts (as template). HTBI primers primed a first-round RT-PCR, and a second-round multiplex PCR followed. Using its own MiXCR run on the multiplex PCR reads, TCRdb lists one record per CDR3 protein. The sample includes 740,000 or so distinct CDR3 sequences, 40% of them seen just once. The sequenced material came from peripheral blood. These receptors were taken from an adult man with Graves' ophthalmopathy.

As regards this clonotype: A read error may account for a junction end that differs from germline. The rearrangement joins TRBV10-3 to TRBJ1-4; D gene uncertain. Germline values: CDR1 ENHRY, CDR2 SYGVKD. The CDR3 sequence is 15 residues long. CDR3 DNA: TGTGCCAGCAGTTACCTACGGGCGCGGGAGGAAAAACTGTTTTTT. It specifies CASSYLRAREEKLFF.

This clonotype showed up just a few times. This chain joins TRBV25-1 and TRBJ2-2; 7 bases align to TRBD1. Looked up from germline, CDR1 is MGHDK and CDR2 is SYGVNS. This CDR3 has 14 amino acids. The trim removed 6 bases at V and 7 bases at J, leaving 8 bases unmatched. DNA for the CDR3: TGTGCCAGCAGACGGCAGGGGGAAGGCGGGGAGCTGTTTTTT. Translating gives CASRRQGEGGELFF.

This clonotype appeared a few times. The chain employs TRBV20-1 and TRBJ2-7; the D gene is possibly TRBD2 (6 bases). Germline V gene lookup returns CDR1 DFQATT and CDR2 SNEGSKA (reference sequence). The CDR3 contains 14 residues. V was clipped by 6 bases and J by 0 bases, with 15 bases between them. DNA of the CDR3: TGCAGTGCATCCGCCCTAGCGAACTCCTACGAGCAGTACTTC. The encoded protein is CSASALANSYEQYF.

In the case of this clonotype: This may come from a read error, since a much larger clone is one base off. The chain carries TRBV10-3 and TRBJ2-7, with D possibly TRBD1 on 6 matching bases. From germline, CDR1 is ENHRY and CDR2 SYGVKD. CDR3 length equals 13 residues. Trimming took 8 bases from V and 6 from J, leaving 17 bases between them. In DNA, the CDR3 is TGTGCCATCGGCGAGGGACAACCCTCCGAGCAGTACTTC. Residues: CAIGEGQPSEQYF.

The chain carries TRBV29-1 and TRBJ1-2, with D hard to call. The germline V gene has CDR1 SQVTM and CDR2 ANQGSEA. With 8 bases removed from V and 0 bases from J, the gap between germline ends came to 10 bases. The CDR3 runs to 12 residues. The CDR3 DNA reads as TGCAGCAGTTACGGCACTAACTATGGCTACACCTTC. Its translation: CSSYGTNYGYTF.

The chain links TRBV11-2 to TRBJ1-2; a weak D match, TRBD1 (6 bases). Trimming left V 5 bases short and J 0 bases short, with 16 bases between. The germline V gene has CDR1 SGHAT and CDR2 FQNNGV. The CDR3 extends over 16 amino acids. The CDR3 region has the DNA TGTGCCAGCAGCCCGACCCGGACAGCCTCTAACTATGGCTACACCTTC. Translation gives CASSPTRTASNYGYTF. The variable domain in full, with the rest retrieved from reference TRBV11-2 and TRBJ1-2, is EAGVAQSPRYKIIEKRQSVAFWCNPISGHATLYWYQQILGQGPKLLIQFQNNGVVDDSQLPKDRFSAERLKGVDSTLKIQPAKLEDSAVYLCASSPTRTASNYGYTFGSGTRLTVV.

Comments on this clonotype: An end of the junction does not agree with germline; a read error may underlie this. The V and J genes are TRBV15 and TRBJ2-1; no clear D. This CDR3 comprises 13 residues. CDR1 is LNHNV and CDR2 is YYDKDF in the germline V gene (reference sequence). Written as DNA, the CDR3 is TGTGCCACCAGCTCCGAAGGAAACAAAGAGCAGTTCTTC. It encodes CATSSEGNKEQFF.

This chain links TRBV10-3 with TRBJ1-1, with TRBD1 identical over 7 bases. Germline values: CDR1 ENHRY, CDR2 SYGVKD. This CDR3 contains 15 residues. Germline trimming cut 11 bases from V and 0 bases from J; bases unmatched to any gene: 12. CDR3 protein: CAGSVRQGLNTEAFF. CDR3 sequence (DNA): TGTGCCGGCAGTGTTAGACAGGGACTGAACACTGAAGCTTTCTTT.

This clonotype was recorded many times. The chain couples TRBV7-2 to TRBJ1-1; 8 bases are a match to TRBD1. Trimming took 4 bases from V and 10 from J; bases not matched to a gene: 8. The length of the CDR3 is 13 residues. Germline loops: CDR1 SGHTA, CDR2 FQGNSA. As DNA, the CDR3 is TGTGCCAGCAGCTCGAGGACAGGGATCGGAGCTTTCTTT. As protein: CASSSRTGIGAFF.

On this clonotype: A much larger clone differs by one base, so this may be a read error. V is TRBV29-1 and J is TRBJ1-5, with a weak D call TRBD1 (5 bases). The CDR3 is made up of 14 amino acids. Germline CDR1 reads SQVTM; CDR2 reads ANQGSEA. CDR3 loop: CSVDGGGSNHPQHF. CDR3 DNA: TGCAGCGTTGATGGGGGGGGTAGCAATCACCCCCAGCATTTT. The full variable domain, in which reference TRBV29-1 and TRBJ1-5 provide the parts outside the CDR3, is SAVISQKPSRDICQRGTSLTIQCQVDSQVTMMFWYRQQPGQSLTLIATANQGSEATYESGFVIDKFPISRPNLTFSTLTVSNMSPEDSSIYLCSVDGGGSNHPQHFGDGTRLSIL.